One sample yielded the 25 T cell receptor beta chains listed below, sequenced in a study of T cell responses to AZD1222 COVID-19 vaccine. Produced via immunoSEQ multiplex PCR; TCRdb's table is partial and in-frame only. The profile shows 120,000 or so clones, about 90% of them singletons. Specimen: peripheral blood, collected on day 0 of AZD1222 vaccination. These receptors originate from an adult in good health.

The rearrangement uses TRBV4-2 and TRBJ2-7; possibly TRBD2 for D (6 bases). With 0 bases removed from V and 6 bases from J, the gap between germline ends came to 21 bases. From germline, CDR1 is LGHNA and CDR2 YNFKEQ. The CDR3 is 17 residues long. The CDR3 region is CASSQDGFWRGESEQYF. As DNA, the CDR3 is TGTGCCAGCAGCCAAGACGGCTTTTGGCGGGGAGAGAGCGAGCAGTACTTC.

The rearrangement links TRBV27 to TRBJ2-7, with 8 bases aligning to TRBD1. The V gene end was trimmed by 5 bases and the J gene end by 2 bases; junction bases not matched to a gene: 2. The length of the CDR3 is 13 residues. Per the germline V gene, CDR1 is MNHEY and CDR2 is SMNVEV (reference sequence). The CDR3 bases are TGTGCCAGCAGTAAGACAGGGGCCTACGAGCAGTACTTC. Its protein is CASSKTGAYEQYF.

The CDR3 here is CASSHARIDGYTF. CDR3 bases: TGTGCCAGCAGCCACGCCCGAATTGATGGCTACACCTTC. The chain uses TRBV6-6 and TRBJ1-2, with unresolved D. Trimming took off 6 bases at V and 6 bases at J, with 14 bases between the two ends. The CDR3 is 13 residues long. In germline, CDR1 is MNHNY, CDR2 SVGAGI (reference sequence).

This clone was detected a few times. The chain is built from TRBV30 and TRBJ2-2; D not resolved. V shed 5 bases and J shed 6 bases, with 4 bases lying between them. From germline, CDR1 is GTSNPN and CDR2 SVGIG (reference sequence). This CDR3 has 10 residues. The CDR3 protein is CAWEAGELFF. Here the CDR3 DNA reads TGTGCCTGGGAGGCCGGGGAGCTGTTTTTT.

This sequence joins TRBV28 and TRBJ2-5, with a tentative D call TRBD1 (5 bases). The germline CDR1 and CDR2 sequences are MDHEN and SYDVKM. The CDR3 loop spans 14 amino acids. V was shortened by 3 bases and J by 5 bases, with 13 bases between the two germline ends. CDR3 nucleotides: TGTGCCAGCAGTTTCGGCCCAGGGTATGAGACCCAGTACTTC. Protein product: CASSFGPGYETQYF.

This clone appeared once. This chain links TRBV6-6 with TRBJ2-3; 8 bases agree with TRBD1. CDR3 size: 15 residues. With V trimmed by 7 bases and J by 4 bases, 10 bases remained unmatched. The germline CDR1 and CDR2 sequences are MNHNY and SVGAGI (reference sequence). The CDR3 loop reads CASIPGQGISDTQYF. Written as DNA, the CDR3 is TGTGCCAGCATCCCCGGACAGGGAATCTCAGATACGCAGTATTTT.

This clone was recorded only once. The rearrangement links TRBV29-1 to TRBJ1-2, with 7 bases matching TRBD1. Germline V gene lookup returns CDR1 SQVTM and CDR2 ANQGSEA. With 4 bases clipped from V and 6 bases from J, the junction kept 5 bases outside the gene matches. This CDR3 has 12 amino acids. In DNA, the CDR3 is TGCAGCGTTGGTAGACAGGGAGATGGCTACACCTTC. Translated, it gives CSVGRQGDGYTF. The full variable domain, in which reference TRBV29-1 and TRBJ1-2 provide the parts outside the CDR3, is SAVISQKPSRDICQRGTSLTIQCQVDSQVTMMFWYRQQPGQSLTLIATANQGSEATYESGFVIDKFPISRPNLTFSTLTVSNMSPEDSSIYLCSVGRQGDGYTFGSGTRLTVV.

V gene TRBV5-1 combines with J gene TRBJ1-5, with a weak D call TRBD1 (5 bases). Germline CDR1 and CDR2: SGHRS and YFSETQ. Trimming took off 3 bases at V and 2 bases at J, with 9 bases between the two ends. The CDR3 is made up of 14 amino acids. The DNA of the CDR3 is TGCGCCAGCAGCTACGACAGTGGCAATCAGCCCCAGCATTTT. It yields the protein CASSYDSGNQPQHF.

The rearrangement links TRBV13 to TRBJ2-7; D not certain. The length of the CDR3 is 11 residues. Trimming stripped 5 bases from V and 3 bases from J, with 5 bases between. Germline values: CDR1 PRHDT, CDR2 FYEKMQ (reference sequence). This chain's CDR3 is CASSTHYEQYF. CDR3 bases: TGTGCCAGCAGCACCCACTACGAGCAGTACTTC.

The chain couples TRBV6-5 to TRBJ2-7; maybe TRBD1 (6 bases). The CDR3 is made up of 13 amino acids. Germline V gives CDR1 MNHEY, CDR2 SVGAGI. Trimming removed 5 bases from V and 0 bases from J, with 8 bases in between. Here the CDR3 DNA reads TGTGCCAGCAGTCAGGGGTCCTCCTACGAGCAGTACTTC. Translated: CASSQGSSYEQYF.

The chain joins TRBV7-9 to TRBJ2-5; TRBD1 is a possible D gene (6 bases). The CDR3 is made up of 15 amino acids. V lost 1 base and J 5 bases, leaving 14 bases between the germline ends. CDR1 is SEHNR and CDR2 is FQNEAQ in the germline V gene (reference sequence). CDR3 region: CASSLGGGGYETQYF. The CDR3 nucleotides are TGTGCCAGCAGCTTAGGTGGGGGCGGTTACGAGACCCAGTACTTC.

The V and J genes are TRBV9 and TRBJ2-5, with 12 positions matching TRBD2. The V segment lost 0 bases and the J segment 3 bases; nucleotides outside the gene matches: 9. Germline CDR1 SGDLS, CDR2 YYNGEE. The CDR3 covers 18 residues. CDR3 bases: TGTGCCAGCAGCGTAGGAAGACTAGCGGGAGAGGGAAAAGAGACCCAGTACTTC. Translated, it gives CASSVGRLAGEGKETQYF.

V gene TRBV7-8 combines with J gene TRBJ1-1; D might be TRBD1 (5 bases). The germline V and J ends were trimmed by 5 bases and 1 base, with 8 bases remaining between them. Germline CDR1 and CDR2: SGHVS and FQNEAQ. There are 13 residues in the CDR3. CDR3 protein: CASSRQSNTEAFF. The CDR3 region has the DNA TGTGCCAGCAGCCGACAGTCGAACACTGAAGCTTTCTTT.

V usage is TRBV30 and J usage is TRBJ2-5; D may be TRBD2 (6 bases). The germline V gene has CDR1 GTSNPN and CDR2 SVGIG (reference sequence). The CDR3 is made up of 12 amino acids. V lost 8 bases and J lost 1, with 11 bases in between. The CDR3 sequence: CARSGVQETQYF. The CDR3 region has the DNA TGTGCCCGTTCGGGAGTCCAAGAGACCCAGTACTTC.

This sequence joins TRBV27 and TRBJ2-7; D might be TRBD1 (6 bases). The CDR3 loop spans 13 amino acids. Germline V gene sequence: CDR1 MNHEY, CDR2 SMNVEV (reference sequence). V was trimmed by 6 bases and J by 1 base, leaving 10 bases between them. DNA for the CDR3: TGTGCCAGCAGACGACAGGAGTCCTACGAGCAGTACTTC. Its translation: CASRRQESYEQYF.

The chain uses TRBV11-3 and TRBJ2-2, with 11 bases fitting TRBD2. The CDR3 totals 16 residues. V dropped 5 bases and J dropped 4; count of bases not matched to a gene: 6. CDR1 and CDR2 from the germline V gene are SGHNT and YENEEA. The CDR3 sequence is CASSLLAGVATGELFF. CDR3 sequence (DNA): TGTGCCAGCAGCCTACTAGCGGGAGTGGCCACCGGGGAGCTGTTTTTT. Supplemented by reference TRBV11-3 and TRBJ2-2, the full variable domain reads EAGVVQSPRYKIIEKKQPVAFWCNPISGHNTLYWYLQNLGQGPELLIRYENEEAVDDSQLPKDRFSAERLKGVDSTLKIQPAELGDSAVYLCASSLLAGVATGELFFGEGSRLTVL.

The chain uses TRBV28 and TRBJ1-4; D possibly corresponds to TRBD1 (5 bases). CDR3 length: 15 amino acids. The V gene's germline CDR1 is MDHEN and CDR2 SYDVKM. With 5 bases removed from V and 8 bases from J, the gap between germline ends came to 18 bases. The CDR3 bases are TGTGCCAGCAGTACTCGGGGACGGGGTGGGGAAAAACTGTTTTTT. Translated, it gives CASSTRGRGGEKLFF.

The V gene is TRBV29-1, the J gene TRBJ2-7; 9 bases are shared with TRBD1. V dropped 5 bases and J dropped 3; count of bases not matched to a gene: 5. CDR1 and CDR2 from the germline V gene are SQVTM and ANQGSEA. The CDR3 is 13 residues long. The CDR3 here is CSVRPGQGYEQYF. The CDR3, as DNA: TGCAGCGTTCGTCCGGGACAGGGCTACGAGCAGTACTTC.

V is TRBV7-2 and J is TRBJ2-7, with D possibly matching TRBD2 (7 bases). V lost 5 bases and J 4 bases, leaving 21 bases between the germline ends. This CDR3 is built from 16 residues. CDR1 SGHTA and CDR2 FQGNSA come from the germline V gene. CDR3 nucleotides: TGTGCCAGCAGCCCTAGGGGGTCTAGCGGAGGGTACGAGCAGTACTTC. Protein: CASSPRGSSGGYEQYF.

This chain uses TRBV7-8 with TRBJ1-5; 9 positions match TRBD1. Per germline, CDR1 SGHVS and CDR2 FQNEAQ. V shed 3 bases, J shed 7 bases, and the junction held 4 bases outside the gene matches. This CDR3 contains 14 residues. The CDR3 DNA is TGTGCCAGCAGCTTGACAGGGGGATACCAGCCCCAGCATTTT. Translated: CASSLTGGYQPQHF.

This rearrangement joins TRBV5-6 to TRBJ2-1, with TRBD1 matching over 7 bases. With V trimmed by 0 bases and J by 0 bases, 3 bases remained unmatched. The CDR3 consists of 16 residues. The germline V gene has CDR1 SGHDT and CDR2 YYEEEE. CDR3 region: CASSLEGGSSYNEQFF. CDR3 DNA: TGTGCCAGCAGCTTGGAAGGGGGCAGCTCCTACAATGAGCAGTTCTTC.

This clone has only one observation. This CDR3 is CASSRPANTEAFF. CDR3 DNA sequence: TGTGCCAGCAGCCGGCCGGCGAACACTGAAGCTTTCTTT. The V call is TRBV3-1 (or the pseudogene TRBV3-2), the J call TRBJ1-1; D not certain. V lost 4 bases to trimming and J lost 1 base, with 7 bases between them. The CDR3 length is 13 residues. Germline loops: CDR1 LGHDT, CDR2 YNNKEL (reference sequence).

V usage is TRBV19 and J usage is TRBJ1-6, with TRBD1 identical over 8 bases. Germline CDR1 LNHDA, CDR2 SQIVND (reference sequence). The V gene end was trimmed by 6 bases and the J gene end by 9 bases; junction bases not matched to a gene: 4. The CDR3 has 13 amino acids. The CDR3 here is CASRGQGASPLHF. The CDR3 nucleotides are TGTGCCAGTAGAGGACAGGGCGCTTCACCCCTCCACTTT.

This rearrangement joins TRBV3-1 (or the pseudogene TRBV3-2) to TRBJ2-7, with D perhaps being TRBD1 or TRBD2 (5 bases each). Germline V lookup: CDR1 LGHDT, CDR2 YNNKEL (reference sequence). The CDR3 sequence is 14 residues long. The V and J ends lost 4 bases and 1 base respectively, with 11 bases between them. The CDR3 DNA reads as TGTGCCAGCAGCCGGAGATGGGGGTCCTACGAGCAGTACTTC. It specifies CASSRRWGSYEQYF.

This clone appeared once. The chain has TRBV28 and TRBJ1-4; TRBD1 is a possible D gene (6 bases). This CDR3 has 16 residues. V was clipped by 3 bases and J by 5 bases, with 16 bases between them. The V gene's germline CDR1 is MDHEN and CDR2 SYDVKM. CDR3 in DNA: TGTGCCAGCAGTTTGATGGACGGACAGTTAAATGAAAAACTGTTTTTT. It is translated as CASSLMDGQLNEKLFF.